This record concerns one T cell receptor (beta chain) sequence. The antigen is not known. The patients chosen for sequencing had shown expansion of CD8+CD57+ cells (detected by flow cytometry). Patients, without exception, had severe acquired aplastic anemia. The entry originates in a study of CD8+CD57+ T cells in acquired aplastic anemia. Broader study findings: Patients and controls shared 25 to 30 CD8+ CDR3 sequences.

This CDR3 spans 15 amino acids. Germline V lookup: CDR1 SNHLY, CDR2 FYNNEI. Both TCR beta VDJ combination and CDR3 sequence profiling were carried out. Genomic DNA was the template for this profiling. One entry per CDR3 protein, called by TCRdb with MiXCR from the reads. Among roughly 250,000 distinct CDR3 sequences listed, around 82% were seen once. This clonotype originated in a human donor with aplastic anemia. V is TRBV2 and J is TRBJ2-1; the D is unclear. TRBJ2-7 matches the DNA end more closely, so the J call is doubtful. The sequenced sample consisted of sorted CD4+, CD8+, or CD8+CD57+ T cells (not recorded which) from PBMCs. DNA for the CDR3: TGTGCCAGCAGTGATATAGCAGGTAGGGCCTACGAGCAGTACTTC. Translation gives CASSDIAGRAYEQYF.